This entry is about one T cell receptor (beta chain). The antigen is unknown. This sample was included in a study of T cells in localized non-small cell lung cancer. Points from the study as a whole: Heterogeneity within the tumor remains possible, as just one region underwent sequencing.

Using immunoSEQ multiplex PCR, the repertoire was profiled, and TCRdb retains in-frame clones only, with some absent. The table lists around 30,000 clones, under 95% of them singletons, with about 0.7% in the top ten. This TCR came from a woman aged 35 to 70 with stage I lung adenocarcinoma. Here the sequenced sample was peripheral blood, taken before any cancer treatment.

The CDR3 reads CASSVGRSYEQYF. CDR3 nucleotide sequence: TGTGCCAGCAGTGTTGGCAGGTCCTACGAGCAGTACTTC. V is TRBV2 and J is TRBJ2-7; D is unresolved. The CDR3 totals 13 residues. Between the trimmed V and J ends, which lost 4 bases and 1 base, there was a span of 8 bases. CDR1 and CDR2 (germline): SNHLY, FYNNEI.